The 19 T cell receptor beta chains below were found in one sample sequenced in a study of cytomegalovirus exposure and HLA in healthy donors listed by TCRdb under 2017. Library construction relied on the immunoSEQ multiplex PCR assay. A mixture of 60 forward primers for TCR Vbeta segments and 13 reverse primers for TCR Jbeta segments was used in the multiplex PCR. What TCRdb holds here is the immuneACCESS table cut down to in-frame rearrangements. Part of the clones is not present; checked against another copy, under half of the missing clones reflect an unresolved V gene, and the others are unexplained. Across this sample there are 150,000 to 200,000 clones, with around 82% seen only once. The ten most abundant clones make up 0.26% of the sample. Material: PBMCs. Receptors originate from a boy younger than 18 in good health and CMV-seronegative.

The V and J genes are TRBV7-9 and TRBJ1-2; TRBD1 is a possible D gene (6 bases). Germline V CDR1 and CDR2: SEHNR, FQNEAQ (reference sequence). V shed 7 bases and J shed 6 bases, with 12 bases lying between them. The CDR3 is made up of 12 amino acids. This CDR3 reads CASKGGDHGYTF. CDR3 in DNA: TGTGCCAGCAAGGGGGGGGACCATGGCTACACCTTC.

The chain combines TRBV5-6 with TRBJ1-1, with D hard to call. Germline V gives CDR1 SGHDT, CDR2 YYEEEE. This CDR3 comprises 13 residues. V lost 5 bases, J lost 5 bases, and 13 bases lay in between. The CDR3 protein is CASSLRHLTEAFF. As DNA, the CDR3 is TGTGCCAGCAGTTTGCGACATTTGACTGAAGCTTTCTTT.

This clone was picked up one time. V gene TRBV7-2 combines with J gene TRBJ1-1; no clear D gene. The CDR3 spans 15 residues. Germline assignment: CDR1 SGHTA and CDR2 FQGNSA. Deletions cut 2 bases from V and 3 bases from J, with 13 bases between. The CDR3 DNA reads TGTGCCAGCAGCTTACGTGCCAGGAGGTACACTGAAGCTTTCTTT. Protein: CASSLRARRYTEAFF. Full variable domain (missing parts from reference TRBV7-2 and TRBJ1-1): GAGVSQSPSNKVTEKGKDVELRCDPISGHTALYWYRQSLGQGLEFLIYFQGNSAPDKSGLPSDRFSAERTGGSVSTLTIQRTQQEDSAVYLCASSLRARRYTEAFFGQGTRLTVV.

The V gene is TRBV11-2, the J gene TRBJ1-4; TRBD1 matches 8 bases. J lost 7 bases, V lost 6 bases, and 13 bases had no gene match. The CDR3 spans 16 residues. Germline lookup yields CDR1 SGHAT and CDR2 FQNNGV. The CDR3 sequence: CASSSLQGATSEKLFF. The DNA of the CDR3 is TGTGCCAGCAGTTCCCTCCAGGGGGCTACGTCTGAAAAACTGTTTTTT.

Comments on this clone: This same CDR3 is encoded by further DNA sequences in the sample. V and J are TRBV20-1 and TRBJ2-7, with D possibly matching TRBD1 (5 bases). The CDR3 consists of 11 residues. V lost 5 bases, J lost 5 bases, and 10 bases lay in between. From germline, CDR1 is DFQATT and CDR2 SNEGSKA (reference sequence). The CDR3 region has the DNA TGCAGTGCTCGCCAGGGCCACGAGCAGTACTTC. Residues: CSARQGHEQYF.

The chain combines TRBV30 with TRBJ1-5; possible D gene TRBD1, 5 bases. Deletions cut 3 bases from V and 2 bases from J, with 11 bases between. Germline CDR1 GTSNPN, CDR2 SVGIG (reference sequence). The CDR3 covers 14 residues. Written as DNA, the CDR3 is TGTGCCTGGAGAGGGCAGGGCGGCAATCAGCCCCAGCATTTT. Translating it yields CAWRGQGGNQPQHF.

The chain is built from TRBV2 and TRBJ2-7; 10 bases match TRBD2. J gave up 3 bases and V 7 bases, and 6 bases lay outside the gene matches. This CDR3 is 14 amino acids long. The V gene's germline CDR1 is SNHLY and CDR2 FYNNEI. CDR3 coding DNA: TGTGCCAGCACTGAGCGGGAGGGTTTCTACGAGCAGTACTTC. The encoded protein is CASTEREGFYEQYF.

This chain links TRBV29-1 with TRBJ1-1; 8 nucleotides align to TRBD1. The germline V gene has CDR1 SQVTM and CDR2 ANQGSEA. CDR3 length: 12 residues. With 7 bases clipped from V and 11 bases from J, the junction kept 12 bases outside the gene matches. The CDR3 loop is CSASGQGSDAFF. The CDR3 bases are TGCAGCGCTAGCGGACAGGGTTCGGACGCTTTCTTT. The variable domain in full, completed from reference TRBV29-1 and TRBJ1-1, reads SAVISQKPSRDICQRGTSLTIQCQVDSQVTMMFWYRQQPGQSLTLIATANQGSEATYESGFVIDKFPISRPNLTFSTLTVSNMSPEDSSIYLCSASGQGSDAFFGQGTRLTVV.

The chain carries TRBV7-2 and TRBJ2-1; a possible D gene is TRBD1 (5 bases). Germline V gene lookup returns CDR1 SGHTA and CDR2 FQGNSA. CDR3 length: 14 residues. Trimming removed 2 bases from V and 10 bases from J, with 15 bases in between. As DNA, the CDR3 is TGTGCCAGCAGCTTAAATCAGGGTCAAGGGGAGCAGTTCTTC. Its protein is CASSLNQGQGEQFF.

Written as DNA, the CDR3 is TGTGCCAGCAGCCCCACCGACAGGGGAACCTACGAGCAGTACTTC. Translated: CASSPTDRGTYEQYF. The chain is built from TRBV9 and TRBJ2-7; TRBD1 agrees at 8 bases. Germline CDR1 reads SGDLS; CDR2 reads YYNGEE. V gave up 4 bases and J gave up 2 bases; unmatched junction bases: 8. The CDR3 extends over 15 amino acids.

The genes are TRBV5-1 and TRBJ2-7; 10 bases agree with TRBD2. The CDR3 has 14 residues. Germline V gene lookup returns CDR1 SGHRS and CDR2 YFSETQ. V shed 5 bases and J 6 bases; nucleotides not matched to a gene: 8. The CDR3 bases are TGCGCCAGCAGGGCGGGAACTAGCGGGGTCGAGCAGTACTTC. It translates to CASRAGTSGVEQYF.

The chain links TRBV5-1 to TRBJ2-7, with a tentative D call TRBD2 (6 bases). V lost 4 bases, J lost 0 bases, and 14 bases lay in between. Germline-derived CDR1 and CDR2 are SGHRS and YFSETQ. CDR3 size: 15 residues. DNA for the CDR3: TGCGCCAGCAGCGGCGAGCGGGCGAGCTCCTACGAGCAGTACTTC. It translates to CASSGERASSYEQYF.

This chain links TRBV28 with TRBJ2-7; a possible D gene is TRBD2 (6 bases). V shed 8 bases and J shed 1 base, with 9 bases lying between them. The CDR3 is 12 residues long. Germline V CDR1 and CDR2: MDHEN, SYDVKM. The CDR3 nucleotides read TGTGCCAGCGGCGGGGATTCCTACGAGCAGTACTTC. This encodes CASGGDSYEQYF.

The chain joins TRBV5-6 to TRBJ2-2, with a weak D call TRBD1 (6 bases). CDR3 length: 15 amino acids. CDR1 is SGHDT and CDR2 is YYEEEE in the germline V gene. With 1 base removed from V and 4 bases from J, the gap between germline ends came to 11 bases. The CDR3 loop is CASSLHQGTTGELFF. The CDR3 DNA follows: TGTGCCAGCAGCTTGCACCAGGGGACCACCGGGGAGCTGTTTTTT.

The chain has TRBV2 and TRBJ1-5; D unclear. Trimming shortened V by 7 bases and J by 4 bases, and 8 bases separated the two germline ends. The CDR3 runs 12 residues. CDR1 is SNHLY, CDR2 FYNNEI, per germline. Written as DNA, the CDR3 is TGTGCCAGCATGGGAGAAAATCAGCCCCAGCATTTT. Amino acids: CASMGENQPQHF.

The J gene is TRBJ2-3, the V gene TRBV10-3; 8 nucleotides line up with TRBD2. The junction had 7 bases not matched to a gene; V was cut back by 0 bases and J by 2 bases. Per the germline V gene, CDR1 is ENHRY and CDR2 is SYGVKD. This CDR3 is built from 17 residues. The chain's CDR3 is CAISESSSGGTTDTQYF. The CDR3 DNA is TGTGCCATCAGTGAGTCATCCAGCGGGGGTACCACAGATACGCAGTATTTT.

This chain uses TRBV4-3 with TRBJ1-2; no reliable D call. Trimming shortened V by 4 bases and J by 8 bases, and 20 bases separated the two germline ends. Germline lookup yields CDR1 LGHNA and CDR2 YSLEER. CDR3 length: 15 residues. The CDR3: CASSRTTEVPFGYTF. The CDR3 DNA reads TGCGCCAGCAGCCGAACGACGGAGGTACCTTTCGGCTACACCTTC.

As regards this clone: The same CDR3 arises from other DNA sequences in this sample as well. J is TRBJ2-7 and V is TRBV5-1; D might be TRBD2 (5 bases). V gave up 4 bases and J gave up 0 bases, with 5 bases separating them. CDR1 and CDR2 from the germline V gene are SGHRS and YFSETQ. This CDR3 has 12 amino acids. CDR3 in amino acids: CASSRDSYEQYF. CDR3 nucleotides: TGCGCCAGCAGCCGGGACTCCTACGAGCAGTACTTC.

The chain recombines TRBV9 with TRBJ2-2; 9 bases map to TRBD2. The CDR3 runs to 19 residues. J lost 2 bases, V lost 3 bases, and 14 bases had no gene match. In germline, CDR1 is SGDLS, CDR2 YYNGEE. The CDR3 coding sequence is TGTGCCAGCAGCGCCAGACCTATGGTGACTAGCGGAAACACCGGGGAGCTGTTTTTT. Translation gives CASSARPMVTSGNTGELFF. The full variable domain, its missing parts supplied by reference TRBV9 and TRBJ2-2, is DSGVTQTPKHLITATGQRVTLRCSPRSGDLSVYWYQQSLDQGLQFLIQYYNGEERAKGNILERFSAQQFPDLHSELNLSSLELGDSALYFCASSARPMVTSGNTGELFFGEGSRLTVL.